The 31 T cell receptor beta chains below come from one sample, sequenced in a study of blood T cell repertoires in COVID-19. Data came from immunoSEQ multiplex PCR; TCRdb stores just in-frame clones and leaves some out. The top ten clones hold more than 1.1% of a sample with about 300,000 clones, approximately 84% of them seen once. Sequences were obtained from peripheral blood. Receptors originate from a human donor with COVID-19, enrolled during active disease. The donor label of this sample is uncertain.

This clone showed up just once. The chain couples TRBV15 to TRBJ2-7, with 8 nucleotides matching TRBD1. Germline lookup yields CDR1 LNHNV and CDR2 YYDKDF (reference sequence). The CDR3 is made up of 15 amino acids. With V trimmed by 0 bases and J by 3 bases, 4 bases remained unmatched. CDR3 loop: CATSRDDGQGYEQYF. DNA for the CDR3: TGTGCCACCAGCAGAGATGACGGACAGGGCTACGAGCAGTACTTC.

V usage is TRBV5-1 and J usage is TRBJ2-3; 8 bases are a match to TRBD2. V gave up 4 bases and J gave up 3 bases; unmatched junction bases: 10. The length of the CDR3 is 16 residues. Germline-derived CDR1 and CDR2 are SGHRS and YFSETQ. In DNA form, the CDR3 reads TGCGCCAGCAGCCTCCAAGCGGGAGAGGGGACAGATACGCAGTATTTT. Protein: CASSLQAGEGTDTQYF. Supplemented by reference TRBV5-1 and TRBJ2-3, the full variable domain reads KAGVTQTPRYLIKTRGQQVTLSCSPISGHRSVSWYQQTPGQGLQFLFEYFSETQRNKGNFPGRFSGRQFSNSRSEMNVSTLELGDSALYLCASSLQAGEGTDTQYFGPGTRLTVL.

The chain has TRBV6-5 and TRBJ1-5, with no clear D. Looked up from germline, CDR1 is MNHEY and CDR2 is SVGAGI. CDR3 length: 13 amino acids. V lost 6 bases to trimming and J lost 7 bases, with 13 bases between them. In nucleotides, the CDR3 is TGTGCCAGCAGGAATACTCCTAGACAGCCCCAGCATTTT. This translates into CASRNTPRQPQHF.

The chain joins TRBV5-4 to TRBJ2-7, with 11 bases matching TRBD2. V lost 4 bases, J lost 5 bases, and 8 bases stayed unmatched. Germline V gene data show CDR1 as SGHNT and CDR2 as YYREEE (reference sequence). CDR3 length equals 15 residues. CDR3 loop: CASSLPSGRSHEQYF. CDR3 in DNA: TGTGCCAGCAGCCTCCCTAGCGGGAGGAGCCACGAGCAGTACTTC.

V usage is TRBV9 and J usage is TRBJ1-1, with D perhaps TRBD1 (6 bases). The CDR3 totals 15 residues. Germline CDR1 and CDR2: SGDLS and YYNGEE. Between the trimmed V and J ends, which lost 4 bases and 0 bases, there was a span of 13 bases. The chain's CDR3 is CASSFQGSMNTEAFF. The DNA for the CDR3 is TGTGCCAGCAGCTTCCAGGGGTCCATGAACACTGAAGCTTTCTTT.

The CDR3 DNA is TGCAGTGCTAGAGATTTTCCTGAGCAGTACTTC. Its translation is CSARDFPEQYF. The rearrangement links TRBV20-1 to TRBJ2-7; no definite D call. The V gene's germline CDR1 is DFQATT and CDR2 SNEGSKA (reference sequence). V dropped 0 bases and J dropped 7 bases, with 7 bases sitting between them. The CDR3 is made up of 11 amino acids.

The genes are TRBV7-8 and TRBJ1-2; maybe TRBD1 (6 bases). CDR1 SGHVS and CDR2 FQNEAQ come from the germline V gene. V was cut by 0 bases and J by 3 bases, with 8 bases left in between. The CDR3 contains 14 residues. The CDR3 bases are TGTGCCAGCAGCTTAGCGAACAGGGACTATGGCTACACCTTC. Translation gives CASSLANRDYGYTF.

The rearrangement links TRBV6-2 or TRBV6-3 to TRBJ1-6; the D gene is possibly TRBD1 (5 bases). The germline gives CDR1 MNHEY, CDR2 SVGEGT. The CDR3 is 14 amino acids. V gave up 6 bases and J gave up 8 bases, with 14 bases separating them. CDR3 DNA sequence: TGTGCCAGCAGCCGCGGGGCCGGGGATTCACCCCTCCACTTT. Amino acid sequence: CASSRGAGDSPLHF.

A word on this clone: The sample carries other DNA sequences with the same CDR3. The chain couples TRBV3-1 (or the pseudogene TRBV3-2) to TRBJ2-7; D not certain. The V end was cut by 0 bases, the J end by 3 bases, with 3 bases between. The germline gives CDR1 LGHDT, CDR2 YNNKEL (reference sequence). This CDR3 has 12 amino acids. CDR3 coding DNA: TGTGCCAGCAGCCAAGATAGCTACGAGCAGTACTTC. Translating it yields CASSQDSYEQYF.

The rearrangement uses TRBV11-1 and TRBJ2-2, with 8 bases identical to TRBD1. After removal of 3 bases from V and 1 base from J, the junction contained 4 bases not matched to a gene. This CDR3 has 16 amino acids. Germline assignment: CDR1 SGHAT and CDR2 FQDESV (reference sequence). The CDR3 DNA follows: TGTGCCAGCAGCTTCCCGGACAGGGAGAACACCGGGGAGCTGTTTTTT. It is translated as CASSFPDRENTGELFF. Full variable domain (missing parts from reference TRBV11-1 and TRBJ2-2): EAEVAQSPRYKITEKSQAVAFWCDPISGHATLYWYRQILGQGPELLVQFQDESVVDDSQLPKDRFSAERLKGVDSTLKIQPAELGDSAMYLCASSFPDRENTGELFFGEGSRLTVL.

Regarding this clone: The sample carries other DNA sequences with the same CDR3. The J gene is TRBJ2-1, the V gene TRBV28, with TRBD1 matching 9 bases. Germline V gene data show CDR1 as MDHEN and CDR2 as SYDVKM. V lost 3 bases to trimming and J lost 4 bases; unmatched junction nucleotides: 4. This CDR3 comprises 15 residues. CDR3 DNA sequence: TGTGCCAGCAGTTTGGGGGGACAGGGTTACAATGAGCAGTTCTTC. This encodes CASSLGGQGYNEQFF.

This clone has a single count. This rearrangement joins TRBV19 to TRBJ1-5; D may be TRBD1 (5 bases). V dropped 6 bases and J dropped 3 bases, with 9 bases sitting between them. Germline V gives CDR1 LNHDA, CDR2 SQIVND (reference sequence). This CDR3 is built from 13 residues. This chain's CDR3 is CASRTAANQPQHF. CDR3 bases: TGTGCCAGTAGGACAGCCGCCAATCAGCCCCAGCATTTT.

The CDR3 spells CASSLRRQGFIYEQYF. In DNA form, the CDR3 reads TGTGCCAGCAGCTTACGTCGACAGGGGTTTATTTACGAGCAGTACTTC. The gene calls are TRBV11-2 and TRBJ2-7; 8 bases are shared with TRBD1. CDR1 is SGHAT, CDR2 FQNNGV, per germline. Trimming removed 2 bases from V and 4 bases from J; junction bases left unmatched: 10. This CDR3 is 16 amino acids long.

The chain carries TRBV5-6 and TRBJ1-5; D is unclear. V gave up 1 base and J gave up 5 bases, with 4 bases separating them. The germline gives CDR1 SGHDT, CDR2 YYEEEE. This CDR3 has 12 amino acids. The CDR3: CASSLSDQPQHF. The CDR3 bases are TGTGCCAGCAGCTTGTCGGATCAGCCCCAGCATTTT.

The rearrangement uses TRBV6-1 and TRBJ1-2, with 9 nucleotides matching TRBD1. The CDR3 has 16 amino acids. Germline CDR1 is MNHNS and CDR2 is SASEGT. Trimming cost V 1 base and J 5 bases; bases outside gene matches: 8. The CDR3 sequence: CASSEVTGGLGYGYTF. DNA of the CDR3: TGTGCCAGCAGTGAAGTGACAGGGGGTTTGGGATATGGCTACACCTTC.

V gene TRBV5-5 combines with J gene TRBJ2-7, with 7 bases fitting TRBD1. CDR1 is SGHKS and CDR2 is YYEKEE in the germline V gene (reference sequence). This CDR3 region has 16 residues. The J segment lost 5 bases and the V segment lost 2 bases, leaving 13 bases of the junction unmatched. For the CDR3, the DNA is TGTGCCAGCAGCTTTACCGCGACAGGGATAGGGCACGAGCAGTACTTC. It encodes CASSFTATGIGHEQYF.

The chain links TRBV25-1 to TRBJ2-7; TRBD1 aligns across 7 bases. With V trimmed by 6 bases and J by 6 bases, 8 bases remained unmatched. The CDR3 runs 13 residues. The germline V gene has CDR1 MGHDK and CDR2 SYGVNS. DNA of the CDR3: TGTGCCAGCAGATTACAGGGGTACGGCGAGCAGTACTTC. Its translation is CASRLQGYGEQYF.

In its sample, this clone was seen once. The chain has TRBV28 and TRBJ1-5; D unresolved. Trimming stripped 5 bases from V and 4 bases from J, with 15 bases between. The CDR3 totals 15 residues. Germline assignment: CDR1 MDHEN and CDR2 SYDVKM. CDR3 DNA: TGTGCCAGCAGTCCGACCGAGGCGTTTAATCAGCCCCAGCATTTT. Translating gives CASSPTEAFNQPQHF.

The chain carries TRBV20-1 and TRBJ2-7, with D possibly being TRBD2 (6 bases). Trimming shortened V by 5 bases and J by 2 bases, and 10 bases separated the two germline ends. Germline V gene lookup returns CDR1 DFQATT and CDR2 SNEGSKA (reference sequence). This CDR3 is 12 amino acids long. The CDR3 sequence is CSAGGTAYEQYF. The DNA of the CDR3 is TGCAGTGCTGGTGGGACTGCCTACGAGCAGTACTTC.

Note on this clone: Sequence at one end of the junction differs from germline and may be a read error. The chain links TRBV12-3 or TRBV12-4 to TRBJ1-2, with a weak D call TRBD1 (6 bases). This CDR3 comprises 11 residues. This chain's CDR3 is CASSFSDRLGF. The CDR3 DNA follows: TGTGCCAGCAGTTTCTCTGACAGGTTGGGCTTC.

The CDR3 region has the DNA TGTGCCAGCAGTGAATCGGCTAGCGGAACGCAGTATTTT. This sequence encodes CASSESASGTQYF. The chain links TRBV2 to TRBJ2-3; 7 bases match TRBD2. Germline assignment: CDR1 SNHLY and CDR2 FYNNEI. This CDR3 has 13 residues. V was clipped by 2 bases and J by 9 bases; unmatched bases: 5.

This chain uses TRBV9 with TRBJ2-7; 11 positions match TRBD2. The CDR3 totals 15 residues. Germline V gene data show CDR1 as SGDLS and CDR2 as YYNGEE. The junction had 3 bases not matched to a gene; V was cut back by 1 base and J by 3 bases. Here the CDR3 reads CASSVTSGSDYEQYF. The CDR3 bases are TGTGCCAGCAGCGTAACTAGCGGGAGTGACTACGAGCAGTACTTC.

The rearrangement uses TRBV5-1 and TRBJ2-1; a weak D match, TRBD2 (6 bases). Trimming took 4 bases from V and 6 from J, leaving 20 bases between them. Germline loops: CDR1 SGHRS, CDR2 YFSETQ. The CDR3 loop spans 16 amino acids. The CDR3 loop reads CASSPGGLALLNEQFF. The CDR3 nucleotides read TGCGCCAGCAGCCCCGGAGGGCTAGCGTTACTCAATGAGCAGTTCTTC.

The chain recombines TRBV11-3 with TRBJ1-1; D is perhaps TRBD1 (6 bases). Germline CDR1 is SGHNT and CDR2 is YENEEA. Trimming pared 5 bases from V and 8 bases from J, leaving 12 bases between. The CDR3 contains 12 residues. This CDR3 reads CASSRSQGEAFF. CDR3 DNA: TGTGCCAGCAGCCGATCGCAGGGGGAAGCTTTCTTT.

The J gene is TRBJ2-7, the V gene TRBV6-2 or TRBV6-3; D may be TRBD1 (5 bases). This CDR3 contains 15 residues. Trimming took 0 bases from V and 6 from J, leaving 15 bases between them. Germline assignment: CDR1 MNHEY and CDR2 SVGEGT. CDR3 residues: CASSYSMGRVSEQYF. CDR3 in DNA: TGTGCCAGCAGTTACTCGATGGGCAGGGTGAGCGAGCAGTACTTC.

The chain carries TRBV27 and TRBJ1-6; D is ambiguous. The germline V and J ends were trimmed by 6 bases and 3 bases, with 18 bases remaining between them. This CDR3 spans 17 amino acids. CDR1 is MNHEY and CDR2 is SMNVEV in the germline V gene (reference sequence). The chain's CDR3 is CASSLGLWRDYNSPLHF. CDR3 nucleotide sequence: TGTGCCAGCAGCCTTGGCCTCTGGAGGGACTATAATTCACCCCTCCACTTT.

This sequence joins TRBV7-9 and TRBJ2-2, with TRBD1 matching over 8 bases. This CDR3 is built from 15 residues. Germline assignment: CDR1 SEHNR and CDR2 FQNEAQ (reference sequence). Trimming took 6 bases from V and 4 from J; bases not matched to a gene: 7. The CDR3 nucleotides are TGTGCCAGCAGTCCCGGACAGGGAGGCACCGGGGAGCTGTTTTTT. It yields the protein CASSPGQGGTGELFF.

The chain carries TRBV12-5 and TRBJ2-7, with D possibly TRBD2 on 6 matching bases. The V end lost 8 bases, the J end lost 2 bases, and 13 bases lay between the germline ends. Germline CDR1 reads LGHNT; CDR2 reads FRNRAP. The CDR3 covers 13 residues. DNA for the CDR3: TGTGCTAGTTCCCTCCGGGGGACCTACGAGCAGTACTTC. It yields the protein CASSLRGTYEQYF.

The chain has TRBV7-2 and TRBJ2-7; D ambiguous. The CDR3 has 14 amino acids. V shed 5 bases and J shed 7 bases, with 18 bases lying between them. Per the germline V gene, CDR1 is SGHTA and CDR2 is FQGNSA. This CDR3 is CASSPPSRRREQYF. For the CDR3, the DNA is TGTGCCAGCAGCCCCCCCTCTAGACGGCGGGAGCAGTACTTC.

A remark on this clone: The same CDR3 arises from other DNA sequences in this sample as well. The CDR3 loop reads CASSVAGSPLHF. The DNA of the CDR3 is TGTGCCAGCAGCGTAGCGGGATCACCCCTCCACTTT. The gene calls are TRBV9 and TRBJ1-6; the D is unclear. The CDR3 consists of 12 residues. The ends were cut back, 0 bases at V and 10 bases at J, with 5 bases in the middle. CDR1 is SGDLS and CDR2 is YYNGEE in the germline V gene.

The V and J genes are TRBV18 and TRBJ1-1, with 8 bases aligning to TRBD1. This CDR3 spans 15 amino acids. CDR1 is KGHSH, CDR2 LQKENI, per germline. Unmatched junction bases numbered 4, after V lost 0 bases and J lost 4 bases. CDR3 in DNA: TGTGCCAGCTCACCACCGCAGGGGGCAGGCACTGAAGCTTTCTTT. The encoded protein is CASSPPQGAGTEAFF.